The clone carrying this TCR beta chain was observed at least ten times. Its cognate antigen is unknown. Germline loops: CDR1 SGHNT, CDR2 YYREEE (reference sequence). The CDR3 extends over 13 amino acids. V shed 4 bases and J 8 bases; nucleotides not matched to a gene: 7. This specimen belongs to a study of CD8+ T cells in alopecia areata. Study-level background: Treated patients swallowed 5 to 10 mg of oral tofacitinib twice daily. Broader study findings: TCR sharing across patients was less clear than in mice, possibly HLA-related.

Sequencing used cDNA as its template, made by extracting RNA and reverse transcribing it. The table came from immunoSEQ multiplex PCR; TCRdb's copy has only in-frame clones and leaves some out. Of 200,000 to 250,000 clones in the sample, 50% to 60% are singletons; the top ten hold 0.45%. Specimens obtained from alopecia areata patients comprised lesional scalp punch biopsies and peripheral blood. The material sequenced was CD4+ T cells sorted from blood, taken at week 0. This TCR was sampled from a human donor with alopecia areata. This rearrangement joins TRBV5-4 to TRBJ1-2; 8 bases line up with TRBD1. In nucleotides, the CDR3 is TGTGCCAGCAGCATGGACAGGGATCGGGGCTACACCTTC. Translating it yields CASSMDRDRGYTF.